The 21 T cell receptor beta chains listed next were all sequenced from one sample in a study of T cells in Graves' hyperthyroidism and ophthalmopathy. RNA transcripts served as the template for amplifying TCR beta CDR3 regions. HTBI primers drove first-round RT-PCR of the TCR CDR3. TCRdb processed the multiplex PCR reads anew with MiXCR; each CDR3 protein has one entry. The sample holds more than 350,000 distinct CDR3 sequences, around 15% seen once. Source material: blood. The receptors stem from a young woman with Graves' ophthalmopathy.

At least ten counts were recorded for this clonotype. V usage is TRBV11-3 and J usage is TRBJ2-1, with D perhaps TRBD1 or TRBD2 (7 bases each). The V end lost 5 bases, the J end lost 2 bases, and 16 bases lay between the germline ends. Per the germline V gene, CDR1 is SGHNT and CDR2 is YENEEA. CDR3 size: 16 residues. The DNA of the CDR3 is TGTGCCAGCAGCCCTGACAGGGAGGGACCCTACAATGAGCAGTTCTTC. Protein sequence: CASSPDREGPYNEQFF.

This clonotype was counted ten times or more. The rearrangement uses TRBV7-3 and TRBJ2-3, with D possibly being TRBD1 (6 bases). Germline values: CDR1 SGHTA, CDR2 FQGTGA. The CDR3 runs 18 residues. Between the trimmed V and J ends, which lost 4 bases and 1 base, there was a span of 21 bases. CDR3 region: CASSSGQGQIHGTDTQYF. In DNA form, the CDR3 reads TGTGCCAGCAGCTCAGGACAAGGACAGATTCACGGCACAGATACGCAGTATTTT.

This clonotype appeared many times. The V gene is TRBV2, the J gene TRBJ2-3, with TRBD2 matching over 12 bases. Germline V CDR1 and CDR2: SNHLY, FYNNEI. Trimming cost V 6 bases and J 1 base; bases outside gene matches: 2. The CDR3 has 15 residues. The CDR3 here is CASRTSGGRTDTQYF. For the CDR3, the DNA is TGTGCCAGCAGAACTAGCGGGGGGCGCACAGATACGCAGTATTTT.

This clonotype was counted many times. This sequence joins TRBV3-1 and TRBJ2-7; possibly TRBD2 for D (6 bases). CDR3 length equals 14 residues. Trimming took 4 bases from V and 3 from J, leaving 13 bases between them. CDR1 is LGHDT and CDR2 is YNNKEL in the germline V gene (reference sequence). CDR3 protein: CASSLLHGSYEQYF. The DNA for the CDR3 is TGTGCCAGCAGCCTTCTCCACGGGAGCTACGAGCAGTACTTC.

This clonotype appeared many times. V gene TRBV9 combines with J gene TRBJ2-3, with TRBD2 matching over 9 bases. The junction had 8 bases not matched to a gene; V was cut back by 0 bases and J by 6 bases. Germline CDR1 SGDLS, CDR2 YYNGEE. The CDR3 spans 16 residues. The CDR3 protein is CASSVDGGLASDTQYF. CDR3 in DNA: TGTGCCAGCAGCGTAGACGGGGGACTAGCTTCGGATACGCAGTATTTT.

This clonotype was detected many times. The rearrangement links TRBV7-8 to TRBJ2-5; 8 bases align to TRBD2. The CDR3 loop spans 16 amino acids. J lost 2 bases, V lost 1 base, and 6 bases had no gene match. Germline CDR1 reads SGHVS; CDR2 reads FQNEAQ. The CDR3, as DNA: TGTGCCAGCAGCTTAGAGGCGGGGGGCCATCAAGAGACCCAGTACTTC. Protein sequence: CASSLEAGGHQETQYF.

This clonotype was recorded at least ten times. The V call is TRBV6-1, the J call TRBJ1-1; D is possibly TRBD1 (6 bases). CDR1 is MNHNS, CDR2 SASEGT, per germline. V dropped 6 bases and J dropped 7 bases, with 15 bases sitting between them. The CDR3 covers 13 residues. In DNA, the CDR3 is TGTGCCAGCAGCTTAACCCACAGGGATGAAGCTTTCTTT. Its protein product is CASSLTHRDEAFF.

This clonotype was recorded at least ten times. V and J are TRBV18 and TRBJ2-7, with TRBD1 matching over 7 bases. The V gene end was trimmed by 3 bases and the J gene end by 9 bases; junction bases not matched to a gene: 8. The length of the CDR3 is 13 residues. Germline-derived CDR1 and CDR2 are KGHSH and LQKENI. The CDR3 reads CASSPGQNNGQYF. In DNA form, the CDR3 reads TGTGCCAGCTCACCGGGACAGAACAACGGGCAGTACTTC.

This clonotype was counted many times. V is TRBV20-1 and J is TRBJ2-1; D is ambiguous. V lost 7 bases, J lost 0 bases, and 10 bases lay in between. The germline V gene has CDR1 DFQATT and CDR2 SNEGSKA (reference sequence). The length of the CDR3 is 13 residues. The CDR3 protein is CSGSESSYNEQFF. CDR3 sequence (DNA): TGCAGTGGATCGGAGAGCTCCTACAATGAGCAGTTCTTC.

The sample holds many counts of this clonotype. The chain employs TRBV28 and TRBJ2-2, with D possibly TRBD2 on 6 matching bases. Germline CDR1 reads MDHEN; CDR2 reads SYDVKM. Deletions cut 3 bases from V and 1 base from J, with 9 bases between. There are 15 residues in the CDR3. The CDR3 coding sequence is TGTGCCAGCAGTTTCGGCGGGAAGAACACCGGGGAGCTGTTTTTT. Protein sequence: CASSFGGKNTGELFF.

For this clonotype: A junction boundary mismatches the germline segment, possibly from a read error. The CDR3 DNA follows: TGCAGCGTTAAAGCAACCGGGACAGCACAGATCTCTGGGACCAACGTCCTGACTTTC. It encodes CSVKATGTAQISGTNVLTF. The chain is built from TRBV29-1 and TRBJ2-6; TRBD1 aligns across 7 bases. This CDR3 contains 19 residues. CDR1 and CDR2 (germline): SQVTM, ANQGSEA.

This clonotype came up many times. The genes are TRBV6-1 and TRBJ2-5, with 14 bases aligning to TRBD2. The V and J ends lost 7 bases and 6 bases, in that order; junction bases with no gene match: 13. The CDR3 length is 17 residues. Germline V gene data show CDR1 as MNHNS and CDR2 as SASEGT. CDR3 sequence reads: CASTGGTSGGTRKTQYF. The CDR3 nucleotides read TGTGCCAGCACGGGTGGGACTAGCGGGGGTACCAGAAAGACCCAGTACTTC.

The rearrangement links TRBV9 to TRBJ1-1; TRBD1 matches at 8 bases. Looked up from germline, CDR1 is SGDLS and CDR2 is YYNGEE. CDR3 size: 16 residues. Trimming removed 4 bases from V and 1 base from J; junction bases left unmatched: 9. CDR3 loop: CASSPRQGKSNTEAFF. CDR3 bases: TGTGCCAGCAGCCCACGACAGGGGAAATCGAACACTGAAGCTTTCTTT.

This clonotype was found many times. This rearrangement joins TRBV10-3 to TRBJ1-2; D possibly corresponds to TRBD1 (5 bases). Germline V gene lookup returns CDR1 ENHRY and CDR2 SYGVKD. The V gene lost 3 bases and the J gene lost 5 bases, with 19 bases spanning the gap. The CDR3 totals 16 residues. As DNA, the CDR3 is TGTGCCATCAGTGATCAAATCCAGGGAGGTCGGTATGGCTACACCTTC. It translates to CAISDQIQGGRYGYTF.

This clonotype was observed at least ten times. V gene TRBV29-1 combines with J gene TRBJ1-1, with 7 bases matching TRBD1. Trimming removed 6 bases from V and 0 bases from J; junction bases left unmatched: 10. Germline V gene data show CDR1 as SQVTM and CDR2 as ANQGSEA. The CDR3 runs to 15 residues. CDR3 sequence (DNA): TGCAGCGTCGGCGACAGGGTGCGGGTGAACACTGAAGCTTTCTTT. As protein: CSVGDRVRVNTEAFF.

The V and J genes are TRBV9 and TRBJ2-7; D is perhaps TRBD1 or TRBD2 (5 bases each). The CDR3 sequence is 14 residues long. Per the germline V gene, CDR1 is SGDLS and CDR2 is YYNGEE. Trimming cost V 2 bases and J 6 bases, with 15 bases left between them. CDR3 protein: CASSVGPALSEQYF. CDR3 coding DNA: TGTGCCAGCAGCGTGGGACCGGCACTCTCCGAGCAGTACTTC.

In its sample, this clonotype was seen a few times. The chain is built from TRBV4-1 and TRBJ1-2, with a weak D call TRBD1 (6 bases). Trimming took 1 base from V and 5 from J, leaving 8 bases between them. The CDR3 runs to 13 residues. Looked up from germline, CDR1 is MGHRA and CDR2 is YSYEKL. CDR3 sequence (DNA): TGCGCCAGCAGCCAAGTGGGGACATATGGCTACACCTTC. This codes for CASSQVGTYGYTF.

This chain joins TRBV5-6 and TRBJ2-4, with D possibly being TRBD1 (7 bases). This CDR3 region has 18 residues. V was shortened by 4 bases and J by 0 bases, with 20 bases between the two germline ends. In germline, CDR1 is SGHDT, CDR2 YYEEEE. The CDR3 reads CASSRGTVPLPAKNIQYF. CDR3 coding DNA: TGTGCCAGCAGCCGCGGGACAGTGCCTCTACCAGCCAAAAACATTCAGTACTTC.

This clonotype appeared many times. This chain uses TRBV6-1 with TRBJ2-1; D is uncertain. Trimming took off 6 bases at V and 0 bases at J, with 15 bases between the two ends. From germline, CDR1 is MNHNS and CDR2 SASEGT. There are 16 residues in the CDR3. The CDR3 DNA reads as TGTGCCAGCAGCCTAGGTCGATTGAGCTCCTACAATGAGCAGTTCTTC. Protein product: CASSLGRLSSYNEQFF.

This clonotype was observed at least ten times. The chain couples TRBV20-1 to TRBJ2-6, with TRBD1 matching over 8 bases. V gave up 2 bases and J gave up 2 bases; unmatched junction bases: 8. The CDR3 is made up of 17 amino acids. CDR1 and CDR2 (germline): DFQATT, SNEGSKA (reference sequence). DNA for the CDR3: TGCAGTGCTAGACACCGGGACAGGTCTACTGGGGCCAACGTCCTGACTTTC. This encodes CSARHRDRSTGANVLTF.

The table lists this clonotype with a few counts. The chain recombines TRBV20-1 with TRBJ2-7; unclear D gene. The germline V gene encodes CDR1 DFQATT and CDR2 SNEGSKA (reference sequence). The CDR3 spans 12 residues. V shed 4 bases and J shed 1 base, with 8 bases lying between them. CDR3: CSAIPESYEQYF. The CDR3 coding sequence is TGCAGTGCTATCCCAGAGTCCTACGAGCAGTACTTC.